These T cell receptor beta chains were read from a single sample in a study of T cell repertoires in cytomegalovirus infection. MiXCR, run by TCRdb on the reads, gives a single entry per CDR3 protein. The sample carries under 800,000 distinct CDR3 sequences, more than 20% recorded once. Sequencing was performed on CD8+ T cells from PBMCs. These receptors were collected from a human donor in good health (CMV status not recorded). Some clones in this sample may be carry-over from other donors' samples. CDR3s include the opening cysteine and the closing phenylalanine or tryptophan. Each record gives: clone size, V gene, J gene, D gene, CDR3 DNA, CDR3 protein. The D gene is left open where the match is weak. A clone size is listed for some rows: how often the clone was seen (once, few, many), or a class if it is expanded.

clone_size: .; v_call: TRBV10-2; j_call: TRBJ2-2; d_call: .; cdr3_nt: TGCGCCAGCAGTGAGTCAGGGAACACCGGGGAGCTGTTTTTT; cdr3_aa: CASSESGNTGELFF
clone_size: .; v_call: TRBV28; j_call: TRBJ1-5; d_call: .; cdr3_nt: TGTGCCAGCAGTTTGAGACAGAAAGGTCAGCCCCAGCATTTT; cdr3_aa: CASSLRQKGQPQHF
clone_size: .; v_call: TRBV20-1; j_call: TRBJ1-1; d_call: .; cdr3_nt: TGCAGTGCCCCTCGGGGGGCGACTGAAGCTTTCTTT; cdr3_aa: CSAPRGATEAFF
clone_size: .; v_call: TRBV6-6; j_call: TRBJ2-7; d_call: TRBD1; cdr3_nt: TGTGCCAGCAGTGAGGACAGGGTCGCCTACGAGCAGTACTTC; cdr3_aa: CASSEDRVAYEQYF
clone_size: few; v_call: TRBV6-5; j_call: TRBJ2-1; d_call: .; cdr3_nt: TGTGCCAGCAGGGACGGACAGAATGTAGGCAATGAGCAGTTCTTC; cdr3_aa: CASRDGQNVGNEQFF
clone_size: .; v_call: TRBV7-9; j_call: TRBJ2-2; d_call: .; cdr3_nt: TGTGCCAGCAGCTTTAGAGTTACAGCGAACACCGGGGAGCTGTTTTTT; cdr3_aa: CASSFRVTANTGELFF
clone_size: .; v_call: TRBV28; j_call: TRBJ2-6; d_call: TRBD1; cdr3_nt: TGTACCAGCAGTTTGGACAGGGGAAAGGCTGGGGCCAACGTCCTGACTTTC; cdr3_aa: CTSSLDRGKAGANVLTF
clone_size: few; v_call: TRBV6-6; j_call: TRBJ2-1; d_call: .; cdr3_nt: TGTGCCAGCAGTTACCGGACGGCTGGGTCCTACAATGAGCAGTTCTTC; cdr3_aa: CASSYRTAGSYNEQFF
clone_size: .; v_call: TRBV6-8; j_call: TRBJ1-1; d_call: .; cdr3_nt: TGTGCCAGCAGGGGATCTAGCAGCCGCGGCGGAGCTTTCTTT; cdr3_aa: CASRGSSSRGGAFF
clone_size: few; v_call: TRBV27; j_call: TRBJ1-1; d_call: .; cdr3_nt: TGTGCCAGCAGTCAGACTAGTCGGGACACTGAAGCTTTCTTT; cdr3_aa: CASSQTSRDTEAFF
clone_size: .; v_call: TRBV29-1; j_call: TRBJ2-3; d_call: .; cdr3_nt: TGCAGCGTTGAAGATCCAGCCAATACGCAGTATTTT; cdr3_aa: CSVEDPANTQYF
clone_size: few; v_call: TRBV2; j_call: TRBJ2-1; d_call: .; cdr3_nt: TGTGCCAGCAGTGGTTTTTGGCAGTTCTTC; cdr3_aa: CASSGFWQFF
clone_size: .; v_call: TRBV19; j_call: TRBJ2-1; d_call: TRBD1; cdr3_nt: TGTGTCAGTTCCAGGGGGACCAATGAGCAGTTCTTC; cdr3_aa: CVSSRGTNEQFF
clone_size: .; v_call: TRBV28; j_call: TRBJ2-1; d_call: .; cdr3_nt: TGTGCCAGTTACCGGAGGGGGCATCACAATAAGCAGTTCTTC; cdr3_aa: CASYRRGHHNKQFF
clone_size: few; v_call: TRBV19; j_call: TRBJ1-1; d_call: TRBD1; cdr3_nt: TGTGCCAGTAGTTCCCGGGACAGGGGTTGGGACACTGAAGCTTTCTTT; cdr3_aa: CASSSRDRGWDTEAFF
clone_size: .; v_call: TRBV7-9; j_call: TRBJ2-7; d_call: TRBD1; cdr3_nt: TGTGCCAGCAGCGCCCCGGGACAGGGGCCGTACGAGCAGTACTTC; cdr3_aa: CASSAPGQGPYEQYF
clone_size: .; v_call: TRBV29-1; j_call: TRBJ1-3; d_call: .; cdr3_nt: TGCAGCGTTGAAGAGGCAGGGAATACTGGAAACACCATATATTTT; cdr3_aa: CSVEEAGNTGNTIYF
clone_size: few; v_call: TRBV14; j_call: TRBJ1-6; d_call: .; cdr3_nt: TGTGCCAGCAGCCCCACTACAGGGATGGTTTCACCCCTCCACTTT; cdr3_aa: CASSPTTGMVSPLHF
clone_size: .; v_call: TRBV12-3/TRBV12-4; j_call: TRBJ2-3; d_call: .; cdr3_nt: TGTGCCAGCAGCCTAGGGTGGGGGCGCGGGCAGTATTTT; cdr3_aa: CASSLGWGRGQYF
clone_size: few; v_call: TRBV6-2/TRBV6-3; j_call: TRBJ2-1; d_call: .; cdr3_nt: TGTGCCAGCAGTTACTCTGGGGGGTACTATGAGCAGTTCTTC; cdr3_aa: CASSYSGGYYEQFF
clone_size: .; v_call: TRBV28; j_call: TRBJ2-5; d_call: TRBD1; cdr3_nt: TGTGCCAGCAGTTTTTTAGGGACAGCAACTCGTACAGGGACCCAGTACTTC; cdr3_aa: CASSFLGTATRTGTQYF
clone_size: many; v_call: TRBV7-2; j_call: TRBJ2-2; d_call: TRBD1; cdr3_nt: TGTGCCAGCAGCCCCACCCCCGGGACAGCGAACACCGGGGAGCTGTTTTTT; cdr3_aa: CASSPTPGTANTGELFF
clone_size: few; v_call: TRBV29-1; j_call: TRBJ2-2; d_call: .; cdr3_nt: TGCAGCGTGGAGAGGATGGGGGAGAACACCGGGGAGCTGTTTTTT; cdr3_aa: CSVERMGENTGELFF
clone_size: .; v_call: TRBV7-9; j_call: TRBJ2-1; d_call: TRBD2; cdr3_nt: TGTGCCAGCAGCCTACTAGCGGGGGCCCTCAATGAGCAGTTCTTC; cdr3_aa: CASSLLAGALNEQFF
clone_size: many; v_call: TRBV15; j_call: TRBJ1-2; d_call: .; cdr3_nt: TGTGCCACCAGCAGCTTACCCAGGGAATACTATGGCTACACCTTC; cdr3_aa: CATSSLPREYYGYTF
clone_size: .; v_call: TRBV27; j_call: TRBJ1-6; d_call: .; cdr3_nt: TGTGCCAGCAGAGACGATGAAGGGGGATCCTCTTCACCCATCCACTTT; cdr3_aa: CASRDDEGGSSSPIHF
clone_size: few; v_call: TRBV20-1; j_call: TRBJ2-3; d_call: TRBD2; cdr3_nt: TGCAGTGCTAGATATGCTGCTAGCGGGGGACTAGATACGCAGTATTTT; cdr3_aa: CSARYAASGGLDTQYF
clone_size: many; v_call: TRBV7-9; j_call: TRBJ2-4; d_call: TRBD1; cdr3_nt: TGTGCCAGCAGCACGCGACAGGGGAGAAACATTCAGTACTTC; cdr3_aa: CASSTRQGRNIQYF
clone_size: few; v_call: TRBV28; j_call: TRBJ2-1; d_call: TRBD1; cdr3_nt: TGTGCCAGCATCTCGCCGGGACAGGGAGTCAATGAGCAGTTCTTC; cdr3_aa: CASISPGQGVNEQFF
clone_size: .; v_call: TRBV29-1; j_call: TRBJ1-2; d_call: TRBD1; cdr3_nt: TGCATCACCAGGGGGGCGAGGGGGGAGTGCTATGGCTACACCTTC; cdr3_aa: CITRGARGECYGYTF
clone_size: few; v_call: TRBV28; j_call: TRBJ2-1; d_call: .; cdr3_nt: TGTGCCAGCAGTTTGCACCGAAGCTCCTACAATGAGCAGTTCTTC; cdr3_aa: CASSLHRSSYNEQFF
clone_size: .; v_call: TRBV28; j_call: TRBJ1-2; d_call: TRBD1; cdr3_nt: TGTGCCAGCTCGGACAGGGCCCTACTCTATGGCTACACCTTC; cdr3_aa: CASSDRALLYGYTF
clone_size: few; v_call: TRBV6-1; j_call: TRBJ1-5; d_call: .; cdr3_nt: TGTGCCAGCAGTTATGGGGGCGACAATCAGCCCCAGCATTTT; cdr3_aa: CASSYGGDNQPQHF
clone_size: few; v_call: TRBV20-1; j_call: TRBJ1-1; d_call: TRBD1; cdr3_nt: TGCAGTGCTAGTAACAGGGGGATCACTGAAGCTTTCTTT; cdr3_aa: CSASNRGITEAFF
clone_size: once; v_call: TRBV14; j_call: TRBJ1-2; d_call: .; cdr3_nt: TGTGCCAGCAGCCACTACGGAGGGAGCGACTACACCTTC; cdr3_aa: CASSHYGGSDYTF
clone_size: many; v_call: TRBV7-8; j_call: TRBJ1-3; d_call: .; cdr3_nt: TGTGCCAGCAGCTTAGCGCAGGGAGCCGGAAACACCATATATTTT; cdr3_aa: CASSLAQGAGNTIYF
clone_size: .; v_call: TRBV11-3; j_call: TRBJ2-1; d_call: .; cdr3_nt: TGTGCCAGCAGCTCCAACTTGGGAGCCTACAATGAGCAGTTCTTC; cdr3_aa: CASSSNLGAYNEQFF
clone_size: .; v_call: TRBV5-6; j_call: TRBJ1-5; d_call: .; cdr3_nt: TGTGCCAGCAGCTTGGTGGGGGGCAGCAATCAGCACCAGCATTTT; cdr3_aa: CASSLVGGSNQHQHF
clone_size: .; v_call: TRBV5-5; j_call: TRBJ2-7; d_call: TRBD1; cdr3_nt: TGTGCCAGCAGCTTAACCACCGGGACAGGCTCTGACGTGCAGTACTTC; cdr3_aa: CASSLTTGTGSDVQYF
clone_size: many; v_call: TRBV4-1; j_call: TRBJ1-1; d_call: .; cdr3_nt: TGCGCCAGCAGCCAAGTGGGGGTGAACACTGAAGCTTTCTTT; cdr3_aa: CASSQVGVNTEAFF
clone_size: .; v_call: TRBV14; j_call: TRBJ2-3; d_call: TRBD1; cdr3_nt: TGTGCCAGCAGCCGCGGACAGGCCTCTAGCACAGATACGCAGTATTTT; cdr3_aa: CASSRGQASSTDTQYF
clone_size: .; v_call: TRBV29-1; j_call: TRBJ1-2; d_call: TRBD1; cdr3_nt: TGCAGCGTTGAAGACTTTAGGGTGACAGGGGGCAATAGCGAAAACTATGGCTACACCTTC; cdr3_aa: CSVEDFRVTGGNSENYGYTF
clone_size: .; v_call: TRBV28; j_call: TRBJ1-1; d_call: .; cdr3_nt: TGTGCCAGCAGCGGGAAGGGGGGGCGGAAGGGTGAAGCTTTCTTT; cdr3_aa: CASSGKGGRKGEAFF
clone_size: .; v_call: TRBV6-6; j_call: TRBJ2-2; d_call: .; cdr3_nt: TGTGCCAGCAGTTACGTATCCACCGGGGAGCTGTTTTTT; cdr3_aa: CASSYVSTGELFF
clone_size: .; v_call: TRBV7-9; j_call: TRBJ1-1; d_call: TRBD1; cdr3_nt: TGTGCCAGCAGCTTTTTTCTGGACAGGCCGGCTTTCTTT; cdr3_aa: CASSFFLDRPAFF
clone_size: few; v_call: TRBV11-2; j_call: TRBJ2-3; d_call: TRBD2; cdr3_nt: TGTGCCAGCAGCTTCGGACTAGCGGGGTCAGATACGCAGTATTTT; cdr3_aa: CASSFGLAGSDTQYF
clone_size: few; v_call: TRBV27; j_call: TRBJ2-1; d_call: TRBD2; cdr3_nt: TGTGCCAGCAGTTATCGACTAGATGGCGGGGGTGAGCAGTTCTTC; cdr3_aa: CASSYRLDGGGEQFF
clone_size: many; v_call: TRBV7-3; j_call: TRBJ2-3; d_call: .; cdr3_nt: TGTGCCAGCAGCGATGGGGCTACCGAAAGCACAGATACGCAGTATTTT; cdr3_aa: CASSDGATESTDTQYF
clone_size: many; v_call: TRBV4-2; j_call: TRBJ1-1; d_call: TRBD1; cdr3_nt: TGTGCCAGCAGCCATGGACAGGGTATGAACACTGAAGCTTTCTTT; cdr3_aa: CASSHGQGMNTEAFF
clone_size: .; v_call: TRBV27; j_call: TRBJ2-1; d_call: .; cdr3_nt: TGTGCCAGCAGTTTATCCAGGGCTTATGAGCAGTTCTTC; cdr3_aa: CASSLSRAYEQFF
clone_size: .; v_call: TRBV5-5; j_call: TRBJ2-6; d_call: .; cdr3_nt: TGTGCCAGCACCGGTTCGATCTCTGGGGCCAACGTCCTGACTTTC; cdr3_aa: CASTGSISGANVLTF
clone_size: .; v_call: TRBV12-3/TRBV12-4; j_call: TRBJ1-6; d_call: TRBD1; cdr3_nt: TGTGCCAGCAGTTTACTGGCGCCGGGACAGGGTTTTTCACCCCTCCACTTT; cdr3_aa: CASSLLAPGQGFSPLHF
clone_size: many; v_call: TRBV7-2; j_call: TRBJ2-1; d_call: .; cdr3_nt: TGTGCCACCGCGAGAAGGGCCCTCGGGAATGAGCAGTTCTTC; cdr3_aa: CATARRALGNEQFF
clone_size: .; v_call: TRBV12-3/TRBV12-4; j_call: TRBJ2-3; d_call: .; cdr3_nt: TGTGCCAGCAGTTTATCCCCAGGGTCCGCCACAGATACGCAGTATTTT; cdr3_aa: CASSLSPGSATDTQYF
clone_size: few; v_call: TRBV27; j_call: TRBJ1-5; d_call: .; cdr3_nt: TGTGCCAGCAGTTTCGGTCGGTATCAGCCCCAGCATTTT; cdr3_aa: CASSFGRYQPQHF
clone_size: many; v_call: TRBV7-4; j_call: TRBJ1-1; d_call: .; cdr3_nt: TGTGCCAGCAATGAAACTCCAGGCGGGCACACTGAAGCTTTCTTT; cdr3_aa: CASNETPGGHTEAFF
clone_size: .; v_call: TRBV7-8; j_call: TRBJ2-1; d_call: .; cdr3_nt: TGTGCCAGCAGCATCGAGGCGGGGCCGCCCGACAATGAGCAGTTCTTC; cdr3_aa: CASSIEAGPPDNEQFF
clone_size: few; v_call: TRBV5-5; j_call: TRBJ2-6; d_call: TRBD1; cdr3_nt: TGTGCCAGCAGCCTGGGACAGGGGCTTCCTGGGGCCAACGTCCTGACTTTC; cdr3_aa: CASSLGQGLPGANVLTF
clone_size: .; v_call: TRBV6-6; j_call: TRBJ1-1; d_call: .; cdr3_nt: TGTGCCAGCAGCTCCTTGGGGCGGTGGGGGGGCGAAGCTTTCTTT; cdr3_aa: CASSSLGRWGGEAFF
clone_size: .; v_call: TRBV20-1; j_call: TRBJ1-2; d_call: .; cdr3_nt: TGCAGTGCTCCTTCTCTAATAGGGTTCGACTATGGCTACACCTTC; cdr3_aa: CSAPSLIGFDYGYTF